This T cell receptor beta chain was recorded in a study of regulatory T cells in long-lasting Graves disease. Study-wide points: There was favoring of TRBV28, TRBJ1-2 and TRBJ2-5 in persistent disease.

Note on this clonotype: Its cognate antigen is unknown.

Trimming took off 2 bases at V and 3 bases at J, with 16 bases between the two ends. This CDR3 has 16 residues. In germline, CDR1 is MNHEY, CDR2 SMNVEV (reference sequence). Through Arm-PCR of CDR3 regions and iRepertoire HTBI primers, TCR beta libraries were built. TCRdb passed the multiplex PCR reads through MiXCR, listing each CDR3 protein once. The sample yields fewer than 500,000 distinct CDR3 sequences, roughly 16% seen once. Time point meaning: newly diagnosed GD, antithyroid drugs for less than 3 months. PBMC-extracted RNA yielded the TCR library. These data also featured in a second study, about T cells in Graves' hyperthyroidism and ophthalmopathy.

The V call is TRBV27, the J call TRBJ1-2; D gene unclear. The clonotype comes from a man aged 35 to 55 with Graves disease. The sequencing here drew on peripheral blood mononuclear cells (PBMCs), taken at new diagnosis, from a patient treated with antithyroid drugs. CDR3 nucleotide sequence: TGTGCCAGCAGTTTAGGAATCCCGACTCGGGACTATGGCTACACCTTC. As protein: CASSLGIPTRDYGYTF.